This T cell receptor (beta chain) was recorded in a study of T-cell reconstitution after alpha-beta-depleted transplantation in children. This clonotype was counted between two and nine times. TCRbeta library preparation incorporated unique molecular identifiers. One entry per CDR3 protein, called by TCRdb with MiXCR from the PCR reads. Of some 500,000 distinct CDR3 sequences in the sample, around 20% are singletons; the top ten hold 3.3%. V trimming: 4 bases; J trimming: 5 bases; junction bases outside the gene matches: 3. In germline, CDR1 is DFQATT, CDR2 SNEGSKA (reference sequence). The CDR3 covers 13 residues.

The receptor was derived from a human donor who donated a stem cell graft to a child with acute lymphoblastic leukemia. V gene TRBV20-1 combines with J gene TRBJ1-4, with 8 bases fitting TRBD1. The sample here was PBMCs from the stem cell graft donor, taken from the stem cell graft. CDR3 sequence reads: CSAKTGANEKLFF. CDR3 bases: TGCAGTGCTAAGACAGGGGCGAATGAAAAACTGTTTTTT.